This T cell receptor beta chain comes out of a study of response to subunit inactivated influenza vaccine. TCRdb recomputed calls from the RT-PCR reads with MiXCR, one row per CDR3 protein. This table holds 550,000 to 800,000 distinct CDR3 sequences, over 11% found once. The table lists this clonotype with a few counts. Antigen specificity is unknown. Study findings and constraints: T cells newly recruited by each seasonal influenza vaccination are few, the authors suggested.

The receptor's source is a man aged 45 to 65 who received an inactivated influenza vaccine. Sample: PBMCs from blood, taken around 15 days before vaccination.

The CDR3 reads CGGGRGGNTEAFF. The CDR3 nucleotides read TGCGGAGGGGGCCGGGGGGGGAACACTGAAGCTTTCTTT. This chain joins TRBV29-1 and TRBJ1-1, with TRBD1 identical over 7 bases. The germline V gene has CDR1 SQVTM and CDR2 ANQGSEA. There are 13 residues in the CDR3.